The present entry profiles one T cell receptor beta chain with its context. The antigen is not known. V was clipped by 0 bases and J by 7 bases, with 4 bases between them. The V gene's germline CDR1 is MNHEY and CDR2 SMNVEV (reference sequence). The CDR3 totals 11 residues. These data are taken from a study of cytomegalovirus exposure and HLA in healthy donors. Overall study results and limits: CMV antigen specificity was confirmed in vitro for a few CMV-associated chains.

A multiplex PCR was run with 60 Vbeta primers and 13 Jbeta primers. Data came from immunoSEQ multiplex PCR; TCRdb stores just in-frame clones and leaves some out. Of fewer than 150,000 clones in the sample, 70% to 85% were seen once. J is TRBJ2-7 and V is TRBV27; D not certain. Sequenced material: PBMCs. The TCR sequence derives from a male donor in good health and CMV-seronegative. The CDR3 nucleotides are TGTGCCAGCAGTTTATCGTATGAGCAGTACTTC. Residues: CASSLSYEQYF.